The 24 T cell receptor beta chains below were found in one sample sequenced in a study of regulatory T cells in long-lasting Graves disease. In building TCR beta libraries, iRepertoire HTBI primers were used together with Arm-PCR of CDR3 regions. TCRdb processed the multiplex PCR reads anew with MiXCR; each CDR3 protein has one entry. The sample lists about 500,000 distinct CDR3 sequences, about 12% occurring once. Time point indicated: newly diagnosed GD, antithyroid drugs for less than 3 months. Making the TCR library involved RNA that had been extracted from PBMCs. These data also featured in a second study, about T cells in Graves' hyperthyroidism and ophthalmopathy.

The source was peripheral blood mononuclear cells (PBMCs), collected at new diagnosis, from a patient treated with antithyroid drugs. All receptors derive from a woman in her thirties with Graves disease.

This clonotype was observed many times. This chain connects TRBV28 to TRBJ2-3; a possible D gene is TRBD2 (5 bases). CDR1 is MDHEN, CDR2 SYDVKM, per germline. The length of the CDR3 is 15 residues. Trimming took off 6 bases at V and 4 bases at J, with 17 bases between the two ends. For the CDR3, the DNA is TGTGCCAGCAGCCTCCAGTGGCGGGTGTCAGATACGCAGTATTTT. The encoded protein is CASSLQWRVSDTQYF.

In its sample, this clonotype was seen many times. The CDR3 region is CASSVETGTEAFF. DNA of the CDR3: TGTGCCAGCAGCGTAGAGACGGGCACTGAAGCTTTCTTT. This rearrangement joins TRBV9 to TRBJ1-1; D call uncertain. The CDR3 is 13 amino acids. Trimming pared 0 bases from V and 4 bases from J, leaving 7 bases between. Germline CDR1 is SGDLS and CDR2 is YYNGEE.

This clonotype has ten or more counts. The chain links TRBV3-1 to TRBJ1-2; possibly TRBD1 for D (5 bases). V lost 4 bases to trimming and J lost 5 bases, with 14 bases between them. The CDR3 runs to 14 residues. Germline CDR1 and CDR2: LGHDT and YNNKEL (reference sequence). This CDR3 is CASSLKTDSYGYTF. DNA for the CDR3: TGTGCCAGCAGCCTAAAGACAGACAGTTATGGCTACACCTTC. Supplemented by reference TRBV3-1 and TRBJ1-2, the full variable domain reads DTAVSQTPKYLVTQMGNDKSIKCEQNLGHDTMYWYKQDSKKFLKIMFSYNNKELIINETVPNRFSPKSPDKAHLNLHINSLELGDSAVYFCASSLKTDSYGYTFGSGTRLTVV.

The chain is built from TRBV7-2 and TRBJ1-3; no clear D. Deletions cut 1 base from V and 0 bases from J, with 10 bases between. The CDR3 consists of 16 residues. CDR1 and CDR2 from the germline V gene are SGHTA and FQGNSA. Here the CDR3 DNA reads TGTGCCAGCAGCTTAGTTGACGGTGGCTCTGGAAACACCATATATTTT. Amino acid sequence: CASSLVDGGSGNTIYF.

This clonotype was found many times. The chain carries TRBV7-2 and TRBJ2-7; 9 positions match TRBD2. This CDR3 comprises 15 residues. Unmatched junction bases numbered 5, after V lost 3 bases and J lost 2 bases. Germline CDR1 is SGHTA and CDR2 is FQGNSA. The CDR3, as DNA: TGTGCCAGCAGCTTTCGAGCGGGAGGAACCTACGAGCAGTACTTC. It is translated as CASSFRAGGTYEQYF.

This clonotype was picked up a small number of times. The chain has TRBV12-3 or TRBV12-4 and TRBJ1-1; possible D gene TRBD1, 5 bases. The length of the CDR3 is 11 residues. V was cut by 7 bases and J by 7 bases, with 10 bases left in between. CDR3 nucleotides: TGTGCCAGCATGGGGGGGGGTGAAGCTTTCTTT. Protein sequence: CASMGGGEAFF.

The gene calls are TRBV24-1 and TRBJ2-7; D unclear. Trimming cost V 1 base and J 0 bases, with 15 bases left between them. Germline V gene data show CDR1 as KGHDR and CDR2 as SFDVKD. The CDR3 totals 17 residues. In DNA form, the CDR3 reads TGTGCCACCAGTGATTTAGTTGGCTACGCGAGCTCCTACGAGCAGTACTTC. Its protein is CATSDLVGYASSYEQYF.

This clonotype was counted many times. The rearrangement uses TRBV2 and TRBJ2-1; weak D call: TRBD2 (5 bases). Germline CDR1 is SNHLY and CDR2 is FYNNEI. The CDR3 loop spans 15 amino acids. V was cut by 11 bases and J by 0 bases, with 17 bases left in between. This CDR3 is CASQEREYSYNEQFF. CDR3 bases: TGTGCCTCCCAGGAGAGGGAATACTCCTACAATGAGCAGTTCTTC.

This clonotype occurred many times. V and J are TRBV2 and TRBJ1-4; D gene unclear. Germline values: CDR1 SNHLY, CDR2 FYNNEI. V lost 7 bases to trimming and J lost 6 bases, with 12 bases between them. The CDR3 runs 13 residues. For the CDR3, the DNA is TGTGCCAGCAACCACGGGTTTGATGAAAAACTGTTTTTT. As protein: CASNHGFDEKLFF.

The sample holds many counts of this clonotype. The chain employs TRBV7-6 and TRBJ2-3; TRBD1 might be the D (6 bases). This CDR3 contains 15 residues. Germline V lookup: CDR1 SGHVS, CDR2 FNYEAQ. Trimming pared 7 bases from V and 0 bases from J, leaving 14 bases between. In nucleotides, the CDR3 is TGTGCCAGCACCACCCAGACAGGTAGCACAGATACGCAGTATTTT. This translates into CASTTQTGSTDTQYF.

This clonotype was seen ten or more times. The chain is built from TRBV18 and TRBJ1-4; D uncertain. Germline lookup yields CDR1 KGHSH and CDR2 LQKENI. V dropped 3 bases and J dropped 3 bases, with 11 bases sitting between them. The CDR3 is made up of 15 amino acids. CDR3 sequence reads: CASSPYTSSNEKLFF. In nucleotides, the CDR3 is TGTGCCAGCTCACCCTATACATCTTCTAATGAAAAACTGTTTTTT.

This clonotype was observed many times. The rearrangement links TRBV11-2 to TRBJ1-5, with 8 nucleotides matching TRBD1. V gave up 1 base and J gave up 2 bases; unmatched junction bases: 7. The CDR3 loop spans 17 amino acids. CDR1 and CDR2 (germline): SGHAT, FQNNGV. The CDR3 DNA reads as TGTGCCAGCAGCTTAGGTCGGGGACAGGCCGGCAATCAGCCCCAGCATTTT. Translation gives CASSLGRGQAGNQPQHF. The variable domain in full, with the rest retrieved from reference TRBV11-2 and TRBJ1-5, is EAGVAQSPRYKIIEKRQSVAFWCNPISGHATLYWYQQILGQGPKLLIQFQNNGVVDDSQLPKDRFSAERLKGVDSTLKIQPAKLEDSAVYLCASSLGRGQAGNQPQHFGDGTRLSIL.

The sample holds many counts of this clonotype. The chain couples TRBV6-5 to TRBJ2-7; 9 bases map to TRBD2. The V segment lost 2 bases and the J segment 7 bases; nucleotides outside the gene matches: 12. The length of the CDR3 is 16 residues. The germline gives CDR1 MNHEY, CDR2 SVGAGI. As DNA, the CDR3 is TGTGCCAGCAGTTACAACGTTGCGGGAGGGCCTGGTGAGCAGTACTTC. Its translation: CASSYNVAGGPGEQYF.

The J gene is TRBJ2-1, the V gene TRBV5-4, with 8 bases that match TRBD2. Trimming at V came to 2 bases and at J to 6 bases, leaving 7 bases not matched to a gene. The CDR3 runs to 15 residues. From germline, CDR1 is SGHNT and CDR2 YYREEE (reference sequence). CDR3 coding DNA: TGTGCCAGCAGCTTCGGGCTAGCGGGCCTCAATGAGCAGTTCTTC. This gives the protein CASSFGLAGLNEQFF.

This clonotype was recorded many times. This chain uses TRBV28 with TRBJ2-7, with D unclear. Germline V gene lookup returns CDR1 MDHEN and CDR2 SYDVKM. V shed 5 bases and J shed 4 bases, with 18 bases lying between them. The CDR3 is 15 amino acids. The CDR3 nucleotides are TGTGCCAGCAGTCCCCCGGTCGAGCGCGGTTACGAGCAGTACTTC. Translated: CASSPPVERGYEQYF.

This clonotype showed up just a few times. CDR3 residues: CASSQEGLAGGSYEQYF. The CDR3, as DNA: TGTGCCAGCAGCCAAGAGGGGCTAGCGGGCGGCTCCTACGAGCAGTACTTC. The chain links TRBV3-1 to TRBJ2-7, with TRBD2 identical over 8 bases. The germline V gene has CDR1 LGHDT and CDR2 YNNKEL (reference sequence). CDR3 length: 17 amino acids. The V and J ends lost 0 bases and 0 bases, in that order; junction bases with no gene match: 7.

This clonotype was counted at least ten times. The chain uses TRBV20-1 and TRBJ1-1, with a weak D call TRBD1 (6 bases). Germline CDR1 is DFQATT and CDR2 is SNEGSKA (reference sequence). With 2 bases removed from V and 3 bases from J, the gap between germline ends came to 10 bases. The CDR3 has 13 amino acids. This CDR3 is CSARKSGDTEAFF. The CDR3 region has the DNA TGCAGTGCTAGAAAATCAGGGGACACTGAAGCTTTCTTT.

The V and J genes are TRBV10-3 and TRBJ2-1, with 11 bases aligning to TRBD2. Trimming at V came to 6 bases and at J to 4 bases, leaving 5 bases not matched to a gene. From germline, CDR1 is ENHRY and CDR2 SYGVKD. The CDR3 length is 15 residues. The CDR3 spells CAIRVTSGIYNEQFF. The DNA of the CDR3 is TGTGCCATCAGGGTGACTAGCGGGATATACAATGAGCAGTTCTTC.

The rearrangement uses TRBV5-1 and TRBJ2-1, with unresolved D. Trimming shortened V by 4 bases and J by 6 bases, and 8 bases separated the two germline ends. The CDR3 has 12 residues. The V gene's germline CDR1 is SGHRS and CDR2 YFSETQ. The CDR3 sequence: CASSPQFNEQFF. DNA of the CDR3: TGCGCCAGCAGCCCGCAGTTCAATGAGCAGTTCTTC.

Many counts were recorded for this clonotype. The chain couples TRBV12-3 or TRBV12-4 to TRBJ2-5; 10 bases are shared with TRBD2. V trimming: 6 bases; J trimming: 4 bases; junction bases outside the gene matches: 8. CDR3 length equals 15 residues. CDR3: CASSRGTSVRETQYF. In DNA form, the CDR3 reads TGTGCCAGCAGCCGCGGGACTAGCGTTAGAGAGACCCAGTACTTC.

This clonotype was recorded many times. The V gene is TRBV3-1, the J gene TRBJ1-3; D remains ambiguous. The V and J ends lost 2 bases and 2 bases respectively, with 13 bases between them. The CDR3 consists of 16 residues. Germline CDR1 reads LGHDT; CDR2 reads YNNKEL (reference sequence). As DNA, the CDR3 is TGTGCCAGCAGCCAAAGGGCCCCACGGGCTGGAAACACCATATATTTT. The encoded protein is CASSQRAPRAGNTIYF.

This chain joins TRBV11-2 and TRBJ2-1, with 8 bases that match TRBD2. Germline V gene sequence: CDR1 SGHAT, CDR2 FQNNGV. The CDR3 is 15 amino acids. J lost 5 bases, V lost 3 bases, and 6 bases had no gene match. This CDR3 reads CASSFIGGRNNEQFF. DNA of the CDR3: TGTGCCAGCAGCTTCATTGGCGGGAGGAACAATGAGCAGTTCTTC. Looking up the rest from reference TRBV11-2 and TRBJ2-1 gives the full variable domain: EAGVAQSPRYKIIEKRQSVAFWCNPISGHATLYWYQQILGQGPKLLIQFQNNGVVDDSQLPKDRFSAERLKGVDSTLKIQPAKLEDSAVYLCASSFIGGRNNEQFFGPGTRLTVL.

This clonotype has at least ten counts. The genes are TRBV4-1 and TRBJ2-1; D may match TRBD1 or TRBD2 (5 bases each). Germline CDR1 reads MGHRA; CDR2 reads YSYEKL. Trimming took off 1 base at V and 4 bases at J, with 11 bases between the two ends. This CDR3 region has 15 residues. The CDR3 region is CASSQVIGTYNEQFF. CDR3 nucleotides: TGCGCCAGCAGCCAAGTGATCGGGACGTACAATGAGCAGTTCTTC.

This clonotype was observed at least ten times. The chain employs TRBV2 and TRBJ1-1; perhaps TRBD1 as D (5 bases). The CDR3 loop spans 13 amino acids. Germline loops: CDR1 SNHLY, CDR2 FYNNEI. With 7 bases removed from V and 4 bases from J, the gap between germline ends came to 13 bases. CDR3 region: CASKRGWRTEAFF. CDR3 sequence (DNA): TGTGCCAGCAAAAGGGGATGGCGCACTGAAGCTTTCTTT.